A selection of T cell receptor beta chains follows, all from one sample in a study of cytomegalovirus exposure and HLA in healthy donors. Generated by immunoSEQ multiplex PCR, the TCRdb table keeps only in-frame clones and is missing some. The sample carries roughly 310,000 clones, around 90% recorded once. Sequencing used PBMCs. These receptors were taken from a man aged 25-45 years in good health and CMV-seronegative. Each CDR3 is given with its conserved first and last residue. The D gene is left open where the match is weak. A clone size is listed for some rows: how often the clone was seen (once, few, many), or a class if it is expanded.

TRBV23-1	-	-	TRBJ1-5	CASSQCTEFNQPQHF	TGCGCCAGCAGTCAATGTACAGAATTCAATCAGCCCCAGCATTTT
TRBV6-1	TRBD1	-	TRBJ2-7	CASSLDRGNEQYF	TGTGCCAGCAGTCTGGACAGGGGAAACGAGCAGTACTTC
TRBV4-1	-	-	TRBJ1-2	CASSFPGDYGYTF	TGCGCCAGCAGCTTTCCCGGGGACTATGGCTACACCTTC
TRBV9	TRBD2	-	TRBJ2-1	CASSVAGDPLNEQFF	TGTGCCAGCAGCGTGGCGGGGGACCCCTTGAATGAGCAGTTCTTC
TRBV4-2	TRBD2	-	TRBJ2-7	CASSQGLGLAAQSYEQYF	TGTGCCAGCAGCCAAGGGCTAGGGCTAGCGGCTCAATCCTACGAGCAGTACTTC
TRBV19	TRBD2	-	TRBJ2-3	CASRPVGLATDTQYF	TGTGCCAGTAGACCTGTGGGACTAGCAACAGATACGCAGTATTTT
TRBV11-2	-	-	TRBJ2-3	CASSSRTGGPLDTQYF	TGTGCCAGCAGCTCCAGAACCGGGGGGCCGCTAGATACGCAGTATTTT
TRBV11-3	-	once	TRBJ2-7	CASSLVGGREQYF	TGTGCCAGCAGCTTAGTAGGGGGAAGGGAGCAGTACTTC
TRBV19	TRBD2	-	TRBJ2-7	CASTPGSYSGSSYEQYF	TGTGCCAGTACACCCGGTAGTTATAGCGGGTCCTCCTACGAGCAGTACTTC
TRBV28	TRBD2	-	TRBJ2-3	CASSLSTSGSTDTQYF	TGTGCCAGCAGTTTATCAACTAGCGGAAGCACAGATACGCAGTATTTT
TRBV27	-	once	TRBJ1-4	CASRRQGLAEKLFF	TGTGCCAGCAGGCGTCAGGGTTTGGCTGAAAAACTGTTTTTT
TRBV29-1	TRBD1	-	TRBJ2-7	CSVDSTGAYEQYF	TGCAGCGTGGACTCTACAGGGGCCTACGAGCAGTACTTC
TRBV11-2	TRBD2	-	TRBJ2-5	CASSLELRLAGETQYF	TGTGCCAGCAGCTTAGAACTCCGACTAGCGGGGGAGACCCAGTACTTC
TRBV19	-	-	TRBJ2-3	CASSSLRGDTQYF	TGTGCCAGTAGTTCACTCCGCGGAGATACGCAGTATTTT
TRBV4-3	-	-	TRBJ1-6	CASSQSQGITITSPLHF	TGCGCCAGCAGCCAATCACAGGGAATAACTATAACTTCACCCCTCCACTTT
TRBV11-2	-	-	TRBJ1-1	CASSLLGSEAFF	TGTGCCAGCAGCTTACTAGGCTCTGAAGCTTTCTTT
TRBV6-6	-	-	TRBJ1-1	CASSSLAGLRAEAFF	TGTGCCAGCAGTAGCCTAGCTGGCCTGCGGGCTGAAGCTTTCTTT
TRBV6-4	-	-	TRBJ1-4	CATPVGRVEKLFF	TGTGCCACCCCCGTCGGGAGGGTCGAAAAACTGTTTTTT
TRBV5-4	TRBD1	-	TRBJ1-3	CASSGRDSYSGNTIYF	TGTGCCAGCAGCGGAAGGGACAGCTACTCTGGAAACACCATATATTTT
TRBV9	-	-	TRBJ2-4	CASSVTPLWTENIQYF	TGTGCCAGCAGCGTAACCCCCCTATGGACAGAAAACATTCAGTACTTC
TRBV14	-	-	TRBJ2-7	CASSQEMSPYEQYF	TGTGCCAGCAGCCAAGAGATGAGCCCCTACGAGCAGTACTTC
TRBV5-1	-	-	TRBJ1-5	CASSLKRDQPQHF	TGCGCCAGCAGCTTGAAGAGGGATCAGCCCCAGCATTTT
TRBV27	-	-	TRBJ1-6	CASRDSSYNSPLHF	TGTGCCAGCAGGGACAGCTCCTATAATTCACCCCTCCACTTT
TRBV5-6	-	-	TRBJ1-4	CASSFQEKLFF	TGTGCCAGCAGCTTTCAGGAAAAACTGTTTTTT
TRBV6-5	-	many	TRBJ1-5	CASSYRLDQPQHF	TGTGCCAGCAGTTACCGGTTGGATCAGCCCCAGCATTTT
TRBV7-9	TRBD1	-	TRBJ1-2	CASRPGQGNGYTF	TGTGCCAGCCGGCCTGGACAGGGCAACGGCTACACCTTC
TRBV2	-	-	TRBJ2-7	CASSAMTGESSYEQYF	TGTGCCAGCAGTGCCATGACCGGGGAAAGCTCCTACGAGCAGTACTTC
TRBV10-1	-	-	TRBJ2-7	CASSEQGSNYEQYF	TGCGCCAGCAGTGAGCAGGGCTCCAACTACGAGCAGTACTTC
TRBV15	-	once	TRBJ1-3	CATSRAGQGSGNTIYF	TGTGCCACCAGCAGAGCTGGGCAGGGTTCTGGAAACACCATATATTTT
TRBV29-1	TRBD1	-	TRBJ1-2	CSVETGKSGYTF	TGCAGCGTTGAGACAGGGAAGAGTGGCTACACCTTC
TRBV12-5	TRBD1	-	TRBJ1-6	CASGLTRDRDLPAGSYNSPLHF	TGTGCTAGTGGTTTAACCCGGGACAGGGACCTTCCTGCGGGCTCCTATAATTCACCCCTCCACTTT
TRBV13	TRBD1	-	TRBJ1-2	CASSLGQGYGYTF	TGTGCCAGCAGCTTGGGACAGGGCTATGGCTACACCTTC
TRBV30	-	-	TRBJ1-4	CARQGGTNEKLFF	TGTGCCCGGCAGGGAGGCACTAATGAAAAACTGTTTTTT
TRBV6-1	-	once	TRBJ1-3	CASSEHLAGSGNTIYF	TGTGCCAGCAGTGAACACCTAGCGGGATCTGGAAACACCATATATTTT
TRBV7-8	TRBD1	-	TRBJ2-3	CASSLGQASTDTQYF	TGTGCCAGCAGCTTGGGACAGGCGAGCACAGATACGCAGTATTTT
TRBV5-4	TRBD1	-	TRBJ2-7	CASSPGTGNAYF	TGTGCCAGCAGCCCCGGGACAGGGAATGCGTACTTC
TRBV5-1	-	once	TRBJ1-6	CASSSGTSDVGYSPLHF	TGCGCCAGCAGCTCGGGTACATCCGACGTTGGGTATTCACCCCTCCACTTT
TRBV2	-	-	TRBJ1-5	CASRFGQYNQPQHF	TGTGCCAGCAGGTTTGGACAGTACAATCAGCCCCAGCATTTT
TRBV7-2	TRBD2	few	TRBJ2-1	CASSLHSGGASEQFF	TGTGCCAGCAGCCTTCATAGCGGGGGGGCGTCTGAGCAGTTCTTC
TRBV5-4	TRBD2	-	TRBJ2-5	CASTKAGGQETQYF	TGTGCCAGCACTAAAGCGGGGGGGCAAGAGACCCAGTACTTC
TRBV27	-	-	TRBJ2-7	CASSSLGAYEQYF	TGTGCCAGCAGCTCCCTGGGGGCATACGAGCAGTACTTC
TRBV5-1	-	-	TRBJ2-7	CASSSGDTYEQYF	TGCGCCAGCAGCTCCGGGGACACCTACGAGCAGTACTTC
TRBV5-1	-	once	TRBJ1-1	CASTRGWGGSNTEAFF	TGCGCCAGCACCCGGGGGTGGGGCGGCTCGAACACTGAAGCTTTCTTT
TRBV21-1	-	-	TRBJ1-1	CASRRGQDEAFF	TGTGCCAGCAGAAGGGGGCAGGATGAAGCTTTCTTT
TRBV13	-	-	TRBJ2-6	CASSLQGSGANVLTF	TGTGCCAGCAGCTTACAGGGGTCTGGGGCCAACGTCCTGACTTTC
TRBV7-8	-	-	TRBJ2-1	CASGYVAVYNEQFF	TGTGCCAGCGGATACGTAGCGGTCTACAATGAGCAGTTCTTC
TRBV7-2	TRBD1	-	TRBJ1-1	CASSLAGTGWTKNTEAFF	TGTGCCAGCAGCTTAGCCGGGACAGGGTGGACGAAAAACACTGAAGCTTTCTTT
TRBV5-5	-	once	TRBJ2-2	CASSTPTGHLPNTGELFF	TGTGCCAGCAGCACACCCACAGGGCACCTACCGAACACCGGGGAGCTGTTTTTT
TRBV14	-	-	TRBJ1-6	CASSHLGTYNSPLHF	TGTGCCAGCAGCCACCTCGGGACCTATAATTCACCCCTCCACTTT
TRBV6-6	TRBD1	once	TRBJ1-5	CASSPDRTGQPQHF	TGTGCCAGCAGTCCGGACAGGACGGGGCAGCCCCAGCATTTT
TRBV19	-	-	TRBJ2-2	CASTQAARGGELFF	TGTGCCAGTACCCAAGCGGCGCGGGGCGGGGAGCTGTTTTTT
TRBV6-5	-	-	TRBJ2-1	CASSYADGYNEQFF	TGTGCCAGCAGTTACGCTGACGGGTACAATGAGCAGTTCTTC
TRBV27	-	-	TRBJ1-1	CASSSTTATGLNTEAFF	TGTGCCAGCAGCTCAACTACGGCAACAGGGCTGAACACTGAAGCTTTCTTT
TRBV6-5	-	once	TRBJ1-3	CASSFRWEGTGNTIYF	TGTGCCAGCAGTTTTCGGTGGGAGGGGACTGGAAACACCATATATTTT
TRBV7-2	TRBD1	-	TRBJ2-6	CASSSGTGDTGANVLTF	TGTGCCAGCAGCTCCGGGACAGGGGATACTGGGGCCAACGTCCTGACTTTC
TRBV28	TRBD2	-	TRBJ2-7	CASSQAGGSYEQYF	TGTGCCAGCAGCCAAGCGGGGGGTTCCTACGAGCAGTACTTC
TRBV6-5	TRBD1	-	TRBJ2-7	CASSSLTGGTVEQYF	TGTGCCAGCAGTTCTCTGACAGGGGGGACCGTCGAGCAGTACTTC
TRBV5-1	TRBD1	-	TRBJ1-1	CASSLGTGGGTEAFF	TGCGCCAGCAGCCTAGGGACAGGGGGCGGTACTGAAGCTTTCTTT
TRBV27	TRBD2	-	TRBJ2-3	CASSLLSGTSGGGDTQYF	TGTGCCAGCAGTTTATTATCCGGGACTAGCGGGGGGGGAGATACGCAGTATTTT
TRBV25-1	-	-	TRBJ1-4	CASFREKLFF	TGTGCCAGTTTTCGGGAAAAACTGTTTTTT